This TCR beta chain emerged from a study of low-dose radiotherapy and immunotherapy resistance in tumors. This clonotype showed up many times. Alpha and beta chains were covered, as first-strand cDNA relied on TRAV- and TRBV-specific primers. With a V-primer adapter and a constant-region primer, TCRs were amplified for roughly 20 PCR cycles. TCRdb passed the reads through MiXCR, listing each CDR3 protein once. The table includes about 97,000 distinct CDR3 sequences, around 21% detected once. The CDR3 is 15 amino acids. Germline assignment: CDR1 MDHEN and CDR2 SYDVKM. V dropped 3 bases and J dropped 4 bases, with 14 bases sitting between them. This sample's time point: after trial treatment. Described treatment: LDRT plus nivolumab, ipilimumab, low-dose cyclophosphamide and aspirin (RACIN trial).

This receptor was identified in a male donor with prostate cancer. The genes are TRBV28 and TRBJ2-3, with D maybe TRBD2 (6 bases). The material was PBMCs, obtained after low-dose radiotherapy plus immunotherapy. CDR3 protein: CASSLGGIGADTQYF. In DNA form, the CDR3 reads TGTGCCAGCAGTTTGGGGGGTATCGGGGCAGATACGCAGTATTTT.